Listed below are T cell receptor beta chains from one sample, sequenced in a study of T-cell memory formation after mild COVID-19. TCRdb passed the 5' RACE reads through MiXCR, listing each CDR3 protein once. Of 250,000 to 300,000 distinct CDR3 sequences listed, around a sixth are singletons. The sample taken for sequencing was PBMCs or a T cell subset sorted from them (not recorded which). The receptors shown here come from a man between 18 and 29 years old who had mild COVID-19 (a few samples of this study predate the infection). Cell type and time point are not known. CDR3s include the opening cysteine and the closing phenylalanine or tryptophan. D genes are given only for firm matches. Clone size is shown for a subset of rows, as once, few, many or a class of expanded clone.

J gene: TRBJ2-6; D gene: NA; clone size: NA; V gene: TRBV5-1; CDR3 protein: CASSFRAPGANVLTF; CDR3 DNA: TGCGCCAGCAGCTTTAGGGCCCCCGGGGCCAACGTCCTGACTTTC
J gene: TRBJ1-5; D gene: NA; clone size: NA; V gene: TRBV12-3/TRBV12-4; CDR3 protein: CASSFSGFSNQPQHF; CDR3 DNA: TGTGCCAGCAGTTTCTCCGGATTCTCTAATCAGCCCCAGCATTTT
J gene: TRBJ1-2; D gene: NA; clone size: NA; V gene: TRBV4-1; CDR3 protein: CASSQEASISYGYTF; CDR3 DNA: TGCGCCAGCAGCCAAGAAGCCAGTATATCCTATGGCTACACCTTC
J gene: TRBJ2-7; D gene: NA; clone size: NA; V gene: TRBV30; CDR3 protein: CAWSPLGAPYEQYF; CDR3 DNA: TGTGCCTGGAGTCCGCTCGGGGCCCCCTACGAGCAGTACTTC
J gene: TRBJ2-1; D gene: NA; clone size: NA; V gene: TRBV7-2; CDR3 protein: CASSPSIGYEQFF; CDR3 DNA: TGTGCCAGCAGCCCCTCCATCGGTTATGAGCAGTTCTTC
J gene: TRBJ1-2; D gene: TRBD1; clone size: NA; V gene: TRBV29-1; CDR3 protein: CSVGGDSYGYTF; CDR3 DNA: TGCAGCGTTGGGGGGGACAGCTATGGCTACACCTTC
J gene: TRBJ1-1; D gene: NA; clone size: NA; V gene: TRBV18; CDR3 protein: CASSPGWQEGPEDFF; CDR3 DNA: TGTGCCAGCTCACCGGGTTGGCAGGAGGGGCCTGAAGATTTCTTT
J gene: TRBJ2-2; D gene: TRBD1; clone size: few; V gene: TRBV12-3/TRBV12-4; CDR3 protein: CASTWDRVGGELFF; CDR3 DNA: TGTGCCAGCACCTGGGACAGGGTAGGCGGGGAGCTGTTTTTT
J gene: TRBJ1-5; D gene: NA; clone size: few; V gene: TRBV12-3/TRBV12-4; CDR3 protein: CASSFGSLSNQPQHF; CDR3 DNA: TGTGCCAGCAGTTTCGGCTCACTTAGCAATCAGCCCCAGCATTTT
J gene: TRBJ2-2; D gene: NA; clone size: few; V gene: TRBV18; CDR3 protein: CASSPRIVRGTGELFF; CDR3 DNA: TGTGCCAGCTCACCACGGATAGTCAGGGGTACCGGGGAGCTGTTTTTT
J gene: TRBJ2-7; D gene: TRBD1; clone size: NA; V gene: TRBV10-3; CDR3 protein: CAISESKYGQGAYEQYF; CDR3 DNA: TGTGCCATCAGTGAGTCTAAATACGGGCAGGGGGCCTACGAGCAGTACTTC
J gene: TRBJ1-1; D gene: TRBD1; clone size: NA; V gene: TRBV6-2/TRBV6-3; CDR3 protein: CASRQGASGEAFF; CDR3 DNA: TGTGCCAGCCGACAGGGGGCCAGTGGTGAAGCTTTCTTT
J gene: TRBJ2-7; D gene: TRBD1; clone size: many; V gene: TRBV7-9; CDR3 protein: CASSLAGQGTSEQYF; CDR3 DNA: TGTGCCAGCAGCTTAGCAGGACAGGGAACCTCCGAGCAGTACTTC
J gene: TRBJ2-7; D gene: TRBD1; clone size: few; V gene: TRBV4-1; CDR3 protein: CASSQAAQGVSYEQYF; CDR3 DNA: TGCGCCAGCAGCCAAGCCGCCCAGGGGGTTTCCTACGAGCAGTACTTC
J gene: TRBJ2-1; D gene: TRBD2; clone size: NA; V gene: TRBV5-6; CDR3 protein: CASSREANEQFF; CDR3 DNA: TGTGCCAGCAGCCGGGAGGCTAATGAGCAGTTCTTC
J gene: TRBJ2-1; D gene: NA; clone size: NA; V gene: TRBV20-1; CDR3 protein: CSALPGGSGEQFF; CDR3 DNA: TGCAGTGCTCTCCCCGGGGGTAGCGGTGAGCAGTTCTTC
J gene: TRBJ1-1; D gene: TRBD1; clone size: few; V gene: TRBV6-5; CDR3 protein: CARRDRGFCTEAFF; CDR3 DNA: TGTGCCAGACGGGACAGGGGATTTTGTACTGAAGCTTTCTTT
J gene: TRBJ1-2; D gene: NA; clone size: NA; V gene: TRBV5-1; CDR3 protein: CASRVLGGGGYTF; CDR3 DNA: TGCGCCAGCAGGGTCCTCGGGGGAGGTGGCTACACCTTC
J gene: TRBJ2-5; D gene: TRBD2; clone size: few; V gene: TRBV7-2; CDR3 protein: CASSLNGGGEETQYF; CDR3 DNA: TGTGCCAGCAGCTTAAATGGCGGGGGGGAAGAGACCCAGTACTTC
J gene: TRBJ2-5; D gene: NA; clone size: few; V gene: TRBV7-2; CDR3 protein: CASSWQGFETQYF; CDR3 DNA: TGTGCCAGCAGCTGGCAGGGGTTTGAGACCCAGTACTTC
J gene: TRBJ1-1; D gene: NA; clone size: few; V gene: TRBV15; CDR3 protein: CATSRVGGRGGMNTEAFF; CDR3 DNA: TGTGCCACCAGCAGAGTCGGGGGCAGGGGAGGGATGAACACTGAAGCTTTCTTT
J gene: TRBJ1-4; D gene: NA; clone size: NA; V gene: TRBV6-2/TRBV6-3; CDR3 protein: CASSRYDATNEKLFF; CDR3 DNA: TGTGCCAGCAGTCGGTACGATGCAACTAATGAAAAACTGTTTTTT